These T cell receptor beta chains were read from a single sample in a study of shared clonotypes between healthy human individuals. The data were produced by immunoSEQ multiplex PCR, yet TCRdb's version contains in-frame clones alone and is incomplete. The sample has roughly 640,000 clones, approximately 79% seen once; the top ten hold roughly 1.7%. Sequencing was carried out using memory CD4+ T cells sorted from blood. All receptors derive from a woman aged 25-40 years in good health. CDR3s include the opening cysteine and the closing phenylalanine or tryptophan. Fields, in order: J gene, V gene, clone size, D gene, CDR3 DNA, CDR3 protein. The D gene is left open where the match is weak. A clone size is listed for some rows: how often the clone was seen (once, few, many), or a class if it is expanded.

j_call: TRBJ1-5; v_call: TRBV28; clone_size: -; d_call: -; cdr3_nt: TGTGCCAGCATCCTACAGCGGGGGAATCAGCCCCAGCATTTT; cdr3_aa: CASILQRGNQPQHF
j_call: TRBJ1-3; v_call: TRBV5-1; clone_size: once; d_call: TRBD1; cdr3_nt: TGCGCCAGCAGCTTGGAGGACAGGGGCTCTGGAAACACCATATATTTT; cdr3_aa: CASSLEDRGSGNTIYF
j_call: TRBJ1-2; v_call: TRBV30; clone_size: -; d_call: -; cdr3_nt: TGTGCCTGGAGTGTAGGTGGCGATCACCCACTCAACTATGGCTACACCTTC; cdr3_aa: CAWSVGGDHPLNYGYTF
j_call: TRBJ2-1; v_call: TRBV6-1; clone_size: once; d_call: -; cdr3_nt: TGTGCCAGCAGTGAAGGGGTCTACCCCCTCTACAATGAGCAGTTCTTC; cdr3_aa: CASSEGVYPLYNEQFF
j_call: TRBJ1-2; v_call: TRBV28; clone_size: -; d_call: TRBD1; cdr3_nt: TGTGCCAGCAGACAACCCCAGGGGGCCTTTAACTATGGCTACACCTTC; cdr3_aa: CASRQPQGAFNYGYTF
j_call: TRBJ2-7; v_call: TRBV19; clone_size: -; d_call: -; cdr3_nt: TGTGCCAGTAGTATTGTTGACTCAGGGCCCTACGAGCAGTACTTC; cdr3_aa: CASSIVDSGPYEQYF
j_call: TRBJ2-5; v_call: TRBV28; clone_size: few; d_call: -; cdr3_nt: TGTGCCAGCAGTCTCAACCTCGACAGGAGAAGGGAGACCCAGTACTTC; cdr3_aa: CASSLNLDRRRETQYF
j_call: TRBJ1-1; v_call: TRBV5-8; clone_size: -; d_call: -; cdr3_nt: TGTGCCAGCAGCTTAACGAGTAACACTGAAGCTTTCTTT; cdr3_aa: CASSLTSNTEAFF
j_call: TRBJ2-5; v_call: TRBV7-5; clone_size: -; d_call: -; cdr3_nt: TGTGTCAGAAGCTTATCGGAGCGGGAGATTGAGGAGACCCAGTACTTC; cdr3_aa: CVRSLSEREIEETQYF
j_call: TRBJ2-3; v_call: TRBV5-1; clone_size: -; d_call: -; cdr3_nt: TGCGCCAGCAGCTCGGGGGCGGTAGGTTTAGATACGCAGTATTTT; cdr3_aa: CASSSGAVGLDTQYF
j_call: TRBJ2-1; v_call: TRBV6-5; clone_size: -; d_call: TRBD2; cdr3_nt: TGTGCCAGTAAGCGGGAGCCATACAATGAGCAGTTCTTC; cdr3_aa: CASKREPYNEQFF
j_call: TRBJ2-1; v_call: TRBV7-9; clone_size: -; d_call: TRBD2; cdr3_nt: TGTGCCAGCAGCACGGGAATGACTAGCGGAGGGGGCAATGAGCAGTTCTTC; cdr3_aa: CASSTGMTSGGGNEQFF
j_call: TRBJ2-5; v_call: TRBV2; clone_size: -; d_call: -; cdr3_nt: TGTGCCAGCAGTTCCGATTCAGAGACCCAGTACTTC; cdr3_aa: CASSSDSETQYF
j_call: TRBJ2-7; v_call: TRBV5-1; clone_size: -; d_call: TRBD2; cdr3_nt: TGCGCCAGCAGCTTGGTAGCGGGTTCCTCCTACGAGCAGTACTTC; cdr3_aa: CASSLVAGSSYEQYF
j_call: TRBJ2-2; v_call: TRBV11-3; clone_size: -; d_call: -; cdr3_nt: TGTGCCAGCAGCTTGTGGGCGACAGCCGGGGAGCTGTTTTTT; cdr3_aa: CASSLWATAGELFF
j_call: TRBJ2-2; v_call: TRBV5-1; clone_size: -; d_call: TRBD1; cdr3_nt: TGCGCCAGCAGTCCTGACAGGGGCACGAACACCGGGGAGCTGTTTTTT; cdr3_aa: CASSPDRGTNTGELFF
j_call: TRBJ2-1; v_call: TRBV27; clone_size: -; d_call: TRBD2; cdr3_nt: TGTGCCAGCAGCGAACTAGCGGGAGACAATGAGCAGTTCTTC; cdr3_aa: CASSELAGDNEQFF
j_call: TRBJ2-2; v_call: TRBV27; clone_size: -; d_call: -; cdr3_nt: TGTGCCAGCAGAAAGGGTGACACCGGGGAGCTGTTTTTT; cdr3_aa: CASRKGDTGELFF
j_call: TRBJ1-1; v_call: TRBV6-5; clone_size: -; d_call: -; cdr3_nt: TGTGCCAGCAGAACTACCCCGGCCACTGAAGCTTTCTTT; cdr3_aa: CASRTTPATEAFF
j_call: TRBJ2-7; v_call: TRBV7-9; clone_size: -; d_call: -; cdr3_nt: TGTGCCAGCAGCTTAGACGGAGGAGCCCACGAGCAGTACTTC; cdr3_aa: CASSLDGGAHEQYF
j_call: TRBJ1-5; v_call: TRBV10-2; clone_size: -; d_call: -; cdr3_nt: TGCGCCAGCAGCCACAGGTCCGGTTTTAATCAGCCCCAGCATTTT; cdr3_aa: CASSHRSGFNQPQHF
j_call: TRBJ1-1; v_call: TRBV6-5; clone_size: few; d_call: -; cdr3_nt: TGTGCCAGCAGTGCCCGGGTCCAAGGGGACACTGAAGCTTTCTTT; cdr3_aa: CASSARVQGDTEAFF
j_call: TRBJ1-2; v_call: TRBV27; clone_size: -; d_call: -; cdr3_nt: TGTGCCAGCACTTTTTCTGGGCTTGGGGGTAAAGGGGTTATCGGTGGCTACACCTTC; cdr3_aa: CASTFSGLGGKGVIGGYTF
j_call: TRBJ1-1; v_call: TRBV7-2; clone_size: many; d_call: TRBD1; cdr3_nt: TGTGCCAGCAGCCCTCAGGGGGACACTGAAGCTTTCTTT; cdr3_aa: CASSPQGDTEAFF
j_call: TRBJ2-1; v_call: TRBV11-2; clone_size: -; d_call: -; cdr3_nt: TGTGCCAGCAGCCCCCGTGTGGGCTCCTACAATGAGCAGTTCTTC; cdr3_aa: CASSPRVGSYNEQFF
j_call: TRBJ1-5; v_call: TRBV2; clone_size: -; d_call: -; cdr3_nt: TGTGCCAGCACCCAGCGGGGTGAGCCCCAGCATTTT; cdr3_aa: CASTQRGEPQHF